This T cell receptor beta chain was identified during a study of human T cells and chemical hapten exposure (dated by TCRdb to about 2021). Background for the entire study: For sensitization, 2% DPC in acetone was applied to a 2 cm by 2 cm area of upper inner arm skin. Throughout the study period of roughly 24 weeks, patients also received therapeutic DPC doses to the scalp every week. Patch testing was done on the upper back using Finn chambers containing 0.01% DPC, and results were scored after 6 days according to International Contact Dermatitis Research Group standards. The patient cohort, mostly female, included alopecia areata with under or over 50% scalp involvement, alopecia totalis and alopecia universalis. Libraries were combined into a pool for sequencing, and differences in TCR yield between samples came mainly from small differences in library volumes within the pool. In alopecia patients, the study followed how the peripheral blood TCR repertoire changed in vivo over primary and secondary sensitization to diphenylcyclopropenone (DPC), a hapten. Blood samples were taken from patients before sensitization (week 0) and at 2, 6 and about 24 weeks after DPC sensitization. Twenty-nine alopecia patients gave blood for TCR sequencing at one to four time points (pre-sensitization, 2, 6 and 24 weeks).

V loses 2 bases, J loses 9 bases, and the germline ends lie 8 bases apart. Reading from cysteine to phenylalanine, the CDR3 counts 11 amino acids. The only DNA kept is the CDR3, 33 bases in frame from the first base. Looking up the germline V gene yields CDR1 MDHEN and CDR2 SYDVKM. The method was RACE. Sequencing instrument: NextSeq 500. During library preparation, unique molecular identifiers were attached to individual cDNA molecules so that TCRs could be counted in a quantitative, reproducible way. Each blood RNA sample was used to sequence both TCR alpha and TCR beta chains. Under the source paper's analysis protocol: The median number of TCRs per sample was roughly 100,000, ranging from roughly 20,000 to 700,000. V, J and CDR3 annotation of the TCR reads was performed with the Decombinator software suite. Every sample was subsampled to the same number of TCRs (28,000) for the PS versus PT1 abundance plots. Expanded TCRs were defined as absent before sensitization and observed at least eight times at the 2-week time point. TCRdb redid the processing of the public reads, applying fastp at Q25 and MiXCR, and retained in-frame beta chains. All rows with the same CDR3 protein become a single entry with the most common DNA and genes. These V and J calls rely on TCRdb rather than the paper's analysis. The sample table contains just over 70,000 distinct CDR3 sequences; only one count was recorded for over 8.5% of them. The top ten hold 1.4% of the sample.

The sample's time point label is to be understood as: patch test 3, about 24 weeks after DPC sensitization. Sample treatment or condition, as interpreted from the label and publication: therapeutic diphenylcyclopropenone sensitization with weekly scalp DPC. Blood at each patch-test visit was drawn before the patch test was applied. Patients were considered eligible if aged 18 to 70, diagnosed with alopecia and deemed suitable for DPC therapy, and patients were excluded if pregnant. Total RNA was isolated from unfractionated whole blood collected in Tempus Blood RNA tubes. Paper-wide results and their limitations: The number of PT1 expanded TCRs positively correlated with patch test score, significant at thresholds 8, 16 and 32 but not 4. After repeated subsampling, the strength of the expansion versus patch-test correlation and the threshold at which it became significant changed. DPC sensitization did not change how many TCRs were above 1 in 1000 frequency, and no evidence was found of alterations in global repertoire structure. Alopecia, a presumed autoimmune disease, was present in all patients, so the immune response of the patients might differ from that of healthy individuals. Compared with pre-sensitization or healthy control sets, expanded TCRs formed significantly more large CDR3 similarity clusters, which is consistent with antigen-driven responses.

This clonotype was counted a few times. Its antigen has not been determined. No qualities accompany the bases; no much larger clone lies one base away. The sequence is built from TRBV28 and TRBJ2-7; TRBD1 is perhaps the D gene, given 5 matching bases. This TCR derives from a woman between 45 and 60 years old with alopecia areata. Some clones in this sample may be carry-over from other donors' samples. The sequencing here drew on whole blood, taken in connection with sensitization to the hapten diphenylcyclopropenone (DPC). The bases read TGTGCCAGCAGTTTAACAGGAGCGCAGTACTTC. Its protein product is CASSLTGAQYF.